This T cell receptor beta chain was recovered during a study of post-analysis software for immune sequencing data. Background on the study: Patients had relapsing-remitting, secondary progressive or progressive-relapsing multiple sclerosis; some lacked subtype. Regarding the study as a whole: With F measure, samples from one preparation batch clustered together strongly. Compared against controls, patients with multiple sclerosis displayed significantly lower normalized Chao1 diversity.

This clonotype was detected only a few times. The target antigen is unknown. Unique molecular identifiers tagged the TCR beta cDNA libraries. TCRdb used MiXCR to reprocess the PCR reads, holding one entry per CDR3 protein. Among around 770,000 distinct CDR3 sequences listed, 35% to 55% were seen once. Sample: blood. The receptor's source is a girl under 18 with multiple sclerosis.

The CDR3 is CASSHGLRQETQYF. CDR3 nucleotides: TGTGCCAGCAGCCACGGGCTCCGTCAAGAGACCCAGTACTTC. The chain uses TRBV6-6 and TRBJ2-5; D is unresolved. The CDR3 spans 14 residues. The germline V and J ends were trimmed by 6 bases and 2 bases, with 13 bases remaining between them. CDR1 is MNHNY, CDR2 SVGAGI, per germline (reference sequence).